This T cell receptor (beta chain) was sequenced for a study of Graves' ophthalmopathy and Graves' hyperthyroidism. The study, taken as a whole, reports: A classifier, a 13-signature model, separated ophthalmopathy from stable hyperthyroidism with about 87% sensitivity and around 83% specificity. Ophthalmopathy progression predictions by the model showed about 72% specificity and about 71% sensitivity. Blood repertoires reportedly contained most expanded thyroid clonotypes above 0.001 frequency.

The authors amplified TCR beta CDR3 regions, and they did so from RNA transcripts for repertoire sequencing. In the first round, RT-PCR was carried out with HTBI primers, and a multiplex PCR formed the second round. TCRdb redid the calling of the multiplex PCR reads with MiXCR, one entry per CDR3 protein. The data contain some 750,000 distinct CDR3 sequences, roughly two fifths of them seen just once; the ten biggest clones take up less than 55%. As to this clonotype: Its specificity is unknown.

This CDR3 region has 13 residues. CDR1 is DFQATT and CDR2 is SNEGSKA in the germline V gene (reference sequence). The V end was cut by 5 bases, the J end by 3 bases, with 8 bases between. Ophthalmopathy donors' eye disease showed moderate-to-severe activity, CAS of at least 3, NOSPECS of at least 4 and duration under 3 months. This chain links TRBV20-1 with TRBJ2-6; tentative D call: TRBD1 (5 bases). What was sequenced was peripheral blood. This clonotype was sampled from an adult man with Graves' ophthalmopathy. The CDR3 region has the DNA TGCAGTGCTTTAGACAGTGGGGCCAACGTCCTGACTTTC. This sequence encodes CSALDSGANVLTF.